Listed here is a single TCR beta chain. Its antigen remains unknown. This entry is derived from a study of cytomegalovirus exposure and HLA in healthy donors. Study results and limitations: In the analysis, some V segments, TRBV6-2 and TRBV6-3 included, were excluded as indistinguishable. In a later analysis, TCR beta V- and J-gene trimming was associated with a missense DCLRE1C variant.

V trimming: 0 bases; J trimming: 0 bases; junction bases outside the gene matches: 6. CDR3 length: 18 residues. Germline lookup yields CDR1 SGDLS and CDR2 YYNGEE. Vbeta (60) and Jbeta (13) primers were used in the PCR. The repertoire was sequenced with immunoSEQ multiplex PCR; TCRdb's copy has only in-frame clones and lacks some. Seen here are under 120,000 clones, 55% to 65% observed once, and the top ten hold 3.8%. This rearrangement joins TRBV9 to TRBJ1-6, with TRBD1 matching over 7 bases. The sample taken for sequencing was PBMCs. The clonotype originates from a man aged 25 to 45 in good health and CMV-seropositive. CDR3 amino acids: CASSVAPRGNSYNSPLHF. The CDR3 DNA is TGTGCCAGCAGCGTAGCTCCCAGGGGGAACTCCTATAATTCACCCCTCCACTTT.